The 9 T cell receptor beta chains reported below all come from one sample, sequenced in a study of cytomegalovirus exposure and HLA in healthy donors. Primers included in the PCR were 60 Vbeta and 13 Jbeta primers. Sequencing was performed with immunoSEQ multiplex PCR; in TCRdb, only in-frame clones are kept and a portion is missing. Among fewer than 200,000 clones, roughly 80% were seen once, and the ten largest hold approximately 0.51%. Sequencing was carried out using PBMCs. These TCRs come from a woman aged 45-65 years in good health and CMV-seronegative.

This chain joins TRBV7-9 and TRBJ2-5; a possible D gene is TRBD1 (7 bases). This CDR3 is 18 amino acids long. The germline CDR1 and CDR2 sequences are SEHNR and FQNEAQ (reference sequence). Trimming removed 5 bases at V and 1 base at J, with 23 bases between. The CDR3 bases are TGTGCCAGCAGCCCAGGGACAGAGCCGACTAGGGTCCAAGAGACCCAGTACTTC. Protein product: CASSPGTEPTRVQETQYF.

The chain is built from TRBV19 and TRBJ1-5; no clear D. The CDR3 spans 14 residues. V dropped 3 bases and J dropped 3 bases, with 9 bases sitting between them. From germline, CDR1 is LNHDA and CDR2 SQIVND (reference sequence). In DNA, the CDR3 is TGTGCCAGTAGTATTTTTCAAAACAATCAGCCCCAGCATTTT. Translating it yields CASSIFQNNQPQHF.

The gene calls are TRBV28 and TRBJ2-1; 9 bases match TRBD1. The V gene end was trimmed by 2 bases and the J gene end by 7 bases; junction bases not matched to a gene: 6. The CDR3 is 15 amino acids. CDR1 is MDHEN, CDR2 SYDVKM, per germline. For the CDR3, the DNA is TGTGCCAGCAGTTTAGGCACAGGGGGCTATAATGAGCAGTTCTTC. Residues: CASSLGTGGYNEQFF.

This clone was observed a few times. The rearrangement links TRBV30 to TRBJ1-4, with TRBD1 matching 7 bases. CDR3 length equals 14 residues. V lost 3 bases and J lost 8; bases outside the gene matches: 9. Germline V gives CDR1 GTSNPN, CDR2 SVGIG (reference sequence). The chain's CDR3 is CAWSLQGLFEKLFF. The CDR3 nucleotides are TGTGCCTGGAGCCTACAGGGGCTTTTCGAAAAACTGTTTTTT.

This chain joins TRBV5-1 and TRBJ1-1; D gene ambiguous. The CDR3 runs to 13 residues. The germline CDR1 and CDR2 sequences are SGHRS and YFSETQ. The V end was cut by 5 bases, the J end by 1 base, with 9 bases between. In DNA form, the CDR3 reads TGCGCCAGCAGTAACAATGAGAACACTGAAGCTTTCTTT. Translating gives CASSNNENTEAFF. The full variable domain, in which reference TRBV5-1 and TRBJ1-1 provide the parts outside the CDR3, is KAGVTQTPRYLIKTRGQQVTLSCSPISGHRSVSWYQQTPGQGLQFLFEYFSETQRNKGNFPGRFSGRQFSNSRSEMNVSTLELGDSALYLCASSNNENTEAFFGQGTRLTVV.

The rearrangement uses TRBV2 and TRBJ2-5; 12 bases map to TRBD2. The J call may not be correct, given that the DNA end is closer to TRBJ2-7. The CDR3 is made up of 14 amino acids. Germline CDR1 is SNHLY and CDR2 is FYNNEI. The CDR3 region has the DNA TGTGCCAGCAGTACTCTAGCGGGGGGGGGCGAGCAGTACTTC. It yields the protein CASSTLAGGGEQYF.

This chain connects TRBV28 to TRBJ2-3, with 10 bases identical to TRBD2. CDR1 and CDR2 (germline): MDHEN, SYDVKM. J lost 8 bases, V lost 2 bases, and 7 bases had no gene match. CDR3 length equals 15 residues. The CDR3, as DNA: TGTGCCAGCAGTTTAACCAGCGGGGGGGTTTTTACGCAGTATTTT. Translating it yields CASSLTSGGVFTQYF.

V usage is TRBV11-2 and J usage is TRBJ2-5; tentative D call: TRBD2 (5 bases). This CDR3 is built from 13 residues. Looked up from germline, CDR1 is SGHAT and CDR2 is FQNNGV. V dropped 1 base and J dropped 3 bases, with 6 bases sitting between them. Here the CDR3 DNA reads TGTGCCAGCAGCTTAGGGCGGGAAGAGACCCAGTACTTC. This sequence encodes CASSLGREETQYF. Filled out from reference TRBV11-2 and TRBJ2-5, the complete variable domain reads EAGVAQSPRYKIIEKRQSVAFWCNPISGHATLYWYQQILGQGPKLLIQFQNNGVVDDSQLPKDRFSAERLKGVDSTLKIQPAKLEDSAVYLCASSLGREETQYFGPGTRLLVL.

The chain combines TRBV7-2 with TRBJ2-7; tentatively, D is TRBD2 (7 bases). Between the trimmed V and J ends, which lost 5 bases and 6 bases, there was a span of 26 bases. Germline V lookup: CDR1 SGHTA, CDR2 FQGNSA. This CDR3 is built from 17 residues. The CDR3: CASSPNYSGRGGLEQYF. The DNA of the CDR3 is TGTGCCAGCAGCCCCAACTATAGCGGTAGGGGGGGACTCGAGCAGTACTTC.